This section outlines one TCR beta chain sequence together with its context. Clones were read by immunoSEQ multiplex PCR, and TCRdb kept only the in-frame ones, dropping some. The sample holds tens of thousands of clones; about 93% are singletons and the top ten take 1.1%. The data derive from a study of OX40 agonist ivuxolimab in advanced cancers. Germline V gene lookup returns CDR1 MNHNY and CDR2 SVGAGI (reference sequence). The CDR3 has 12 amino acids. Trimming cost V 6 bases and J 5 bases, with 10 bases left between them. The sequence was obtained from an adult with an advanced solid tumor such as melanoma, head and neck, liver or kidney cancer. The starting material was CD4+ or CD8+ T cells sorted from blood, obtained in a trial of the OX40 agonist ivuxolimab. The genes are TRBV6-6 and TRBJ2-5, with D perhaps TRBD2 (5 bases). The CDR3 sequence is CASRPPGETQYF. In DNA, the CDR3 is TGTGCCAGCAGGCCGCCGGGGGAGACCCAGTACTTC.